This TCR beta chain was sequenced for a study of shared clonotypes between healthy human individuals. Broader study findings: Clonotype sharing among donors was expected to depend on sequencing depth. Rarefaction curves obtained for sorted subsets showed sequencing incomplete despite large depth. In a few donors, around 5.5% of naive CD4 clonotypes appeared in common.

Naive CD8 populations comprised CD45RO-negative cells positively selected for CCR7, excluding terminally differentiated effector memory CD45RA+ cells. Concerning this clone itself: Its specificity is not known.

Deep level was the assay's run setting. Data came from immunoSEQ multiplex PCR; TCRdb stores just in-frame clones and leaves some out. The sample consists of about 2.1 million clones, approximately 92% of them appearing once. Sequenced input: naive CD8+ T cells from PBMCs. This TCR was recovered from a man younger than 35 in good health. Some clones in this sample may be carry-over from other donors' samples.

CDR3 loop: CASSQNPAYEQYF. The CDR3 DNA follows: TGCGCCAGCAGCCAGAACCCCGCCTACGAGCAGTACTTC. The gene calls are TRBV4-3 and TRBJ2-7; D is unresolved. This CDR3 has 13 amino acids. Trimming stripped 3 bases from V and 2 bases from J, with 8 bases between. CDR1 is LGHNA, CDR2 YSLEER, per germline.